These 24 T cell receptor beta chains share one sample of origin, sequenced in a study of PD-L1 blockade in urothelial cancer. The protocol was immunoSEQ multiplex PCR, while the TCRdb copy is restricted to in-frame clones and leaves out a portion. The sample gives 28,000 or so clones, approximately 86% of which show up once; approximately 31% is in the top ten. The material sequenced was PBMCs, taken around atezolizumab (anti-PD-L1) treatment. These receptors all come from a man aged 55 to 70 with urothelial cancer.

This clone was detected once. This chain uses TRBV19 with TRBJ1-5, with TRBD1 matching over 8 bases. CDR3 length equals 14 residues. Trimming removed 8 bases from V and 0 bases from J; junction bases left unmatched: 3. Germline loops: CDR1 LNHDA, CDR2 SQIVND (reference sequence). CDR3 residues: CASGQGYSNQPQHF. The CDR3 bases are TGTGCCAGTGGACAGGGATATAGCAATCAGCCCCAGCATTTT.

V and J are TRBV6-5 and TRBJ1-5, with 7 bases lining up with TRBD1. This CDR3 comprises 14 residues. V lost 6 bases and J lost 2; bases outside the gene matches: 4. Germline V gene sequence: CDR1 MNHEY, CDR2 SVGAGI. The CDR3 loop reads CASRITGGNQPQHF. The CDR3 DNA reads as TGTGCCAGCAGAATTACAGGGGGCAATCAGCCCCAGCATTTT.

This rearrangement joins TRBV30 to TRBJ2-6; weak D call: TRBD1 (5 bases). V lost 6 bases to trimming and J lost 0 bases, with 9 bases between them. CDR3 length: 14 amino acids. CDR1 is GTSNPN and CDR2 is SVGIG in the germline V gene (reference sequence). CDR3 sequence (DNA): TGTGCCTGTCCTAGGGGCTCTGGGGCCAACGTCCTGACTTTC. Protein sequence: CACPRGSGANVLTF.

This chain links TRBV11-3 with TRBJ1-1; TRBD1 aligns across 10 bases. The length of the CDR3 is 15 residues. Germline V gene sequence: CDR1 SGHNT, CDR2 YENEEA. J lost 5 bases, V lost 5 bases, and 8 bases had no gene match. The CDR3 reads CASSPGTGAETEAFF. Here the CDR3 DNA reads TGTGCCAGCAGCCCCGGGACAGGGGCGGAAACTGAAGCTTTCTTT.

The chain combines TRBV9 with TRBJ1-2; D is perhaps TRBD1 (5 bases). Germline lookup yields CDR1 SGDLS and CDR2 YYNGEE. The CDR3 has 13 residues. Trimming removed 0 bases at V and 6 bases at J, with 9 bases between. The chain's CDR3 is CASSVGQGDGYTF. Written as DNA, the CDR3 is TGTGCCAGCAGCGTAGGCCAGGGTGATGGCTACACCTTC.

The chain is built from TRBV7-9 and TRBJ2-5; tentative D call: TRBD1 (6 bases). The CDR3 contains 14 residues. The V gene's germline CDR1 is SEHNR and CDR2 FQNEAQ (reference sequence). V was cut by 7 bases and J by 3 bases, with 15 bases left in between. CDR3 DNA: TGTGCCAGCACCCCTATGCGGACAGAAGAGACCCAGTACTTC. It encodes CASTPMRTEETQYF. Full variable domain (rest looked up from reference TRBV7-9 and TRBJ2-5): DTGVSQNPRHKITKRGQNVTFRCDPISEHNRLYWYRQTLGQGPEFLTYFQNEAQLEKSRLLSDRFSAERPKGSFSTLEIQRTEQGDSAMYLCASTPMRTEETQYFGPGTRLLVL.

The J gene is TRBJ1-1, the V gene TRBV11-1; perhaps TRBD1 as D (6 bases). V was pared by 5 bases and J by 5 bases, with 15 bases between. CDR3 length: 14 residues. The germline CDR1 and CDR2 sequences are SGHAT and FQDESV (reference sequence). CDR3 region: CASSIGSGVTEAFF. CDR3 nucleotide sequence: TGTGCCAGCAGCATCGGTTCAGGGGTGACTGAAGCTTTCTTT.

The genes are TRBV5-1 and TRBJ1-3, with D possibly TRBD1 on 5 matching bases. V was pared by 0 bases and J by 0 bases, with 10 bases between. The CDR3 length is 16 residues. Germline CDR1 reads SGHRS; CDR2 reads YFSETQ. CDR3 loop: CASSLGQWSSGNTIYF. DNA for the CDR3: TGCGCCAGCAGCTTGGGACAGTGGAGCTCTGGAAACACCATATATTTT.

V usage is TRBV5-6 and J usage is TRBJ1-5; 9 bases agree with TRBD1. The J segment lost 1 base and the V segment lost 4 bases, leaving 6 bases of the junction unmatched. This CDR3 contains 16 residues. Germline CDR1 SGHDT, CDR2 YYEEEE. Here the CDR3 reads CASSPGQGRSNQPQHF. The CDR3, as DNA: TGTGCCAGCAGCCCCGGACAGGGGAGGAGCAATCAGCCCCAGCATTTT.

The genes are TRBV5-1 and TRBJ2-2; 7 nucleotides align to TRBD1. J was trimmed by 6 bases and V by 2 bases; bases with no gene match: 4. The CDR3 is made up of 14 amino acids. Germline values: CDR1 SGHRS, CDR2 YFSETQ. In nucleotides, the CDR3 is TGCGCCAGCAGCTTCACAGGGGCAGCCGGGGAGCTGTTTTTT. Translating it yields CASSFTGAAGELFF. Combining the CDR3 with reference TRBV5-1 and TRBJ2-2 gives the whole variable domain KAGVTQTPRYLIKTRGQQVTLSCSPISGHRSVSWYQQTPGQGLQFLFEYFSETQRNKGNFPGRFSGRQFSNSRSEMNVSTLELGDSALYLCASSFTGAAGELFFGEGSRLTVL.

V and J are TRBV6-5 and TRBJ2-1; D possibly corresponds to TRBD1 (5 bases). The germline gives CDR1 MNHEY, CDR2 SVGAGI. The CDR3 runs to 16 residues. Deletions cut 2 bases from V and 7 bases from J, with 18 bases between. The CDR3 DNA follows: TGTGCCAGCAGTTACGGGGCGAGTTCCGTCCTTAATGAGCAGTTCTTC. Residues: CASSYGASSVLNEQFF.

The V gene is TRBV7-9, the J gene TRBJ2-3, with TRBD1 matching 9 bases. This CDR3 comprises 15 residues. V was clipped by 5 bases and J by 3 bases; unmatched bases: 6. From germline, CDR1 is SEHNR and CDR2 FQNEAQ (reference sequence). CDR3: CASSPGTGKTDTQYF. The CDR3 region has the DNA TGTGCCAGCAGCCCCGGGACAGGGAAAACAGATACGCAGTATTTT.

The chain couples TRBV14 to TRBJ1-6; unclear D gene. Germline loops: CDR1 SGHDN, CDR2 FVKESK. The length of the CDR3 is 13 residues. V was shortened by 3 bases and J by 7 bases, with 7 bases between the two germline ends. DNA of the CDR3: TGTGCCAGCAGCCAGGGAGGGAATTCACCCCTCCACTTT. This encodes CASSQGGNSPLHF.

The chain uses TRBV6-6 and TRBJ1-5, with 9 nucleotides matching TRBD1. V lost 6 bases to trimming and J lost 1 base; unmatched junction nucleotides: 4. Looked up from germline, CDR1 is MNHNY and CDR2 is SVGAGI (reference sequence). The CDR3 has 15 amino acids. DNA of the CDR3: TGTGCCAGCAGAGTGGGACAGGGAAGCAATCAGCCCCAGCATTTT. Its protein is CASRVGQGSNQPQHF.

This clone appeared a single time. The rearrangement joins TRBV6-5 to TRBJ1-2; 7 positions agree with TRBD1. Trimming at V came to 0 bases and at J to 3 bases, leaving 7 bases not matched to a gene. Germline CDR1 and CDR2: MNHEY and SVGAGI. The CDR3 length is 16 residues. The CDR3 DNA follows: TGTGCCAGCAGTTACTCGGGCCGGGACAGCTACTATGGCTACACCTTC. It codes for CASSYSGRDSYYGYTF.

CDR3 sequence reads: CAWLEQETQYF. The CDR3 DNA sequence: TGTGCCTGGTTAGAGCAAGAGACCCAGTACTTC. The chain links TRBV30 to TRBJ2-5; D call uncertain. The CDR3 loop spans 11 amino acids. Trimming took 5 bases from V and 2 from J, leaving 6 bases between them. Looked up from germline, CDR1 is GTSNPN and CDR2 is SVGIG (reference sequence).

As DNA, the CDR3 is TGTGCCAGCAGCTTTTCCGGGGGGGTGTACAATGAGCAGTTCTTC. Protein product: CASSFSGGVYNEQFF. V gene TRBV7-6 combines with J gene TRBJ2-1, with 8 bases lining up with TRBD2. The CDR3 length is 15 residues. V shed 3 bases and J 4 bases; nucleotides not matched to a gene: 5. The germline V gene has CDR1 SGHVS and CDR2 FNYEAQ. Full variable domain (missing parts from reference TRBV7-6 and TRBJ2-1): GAGVSQSPRYKVTKRGQDVALRCDPISGHVSLYWYRQALGQGPEFLTYFNYEAQQDKSGLPNDRFSAERPEGSISTLTIQRTEQRDSAMYRCASSFSGGVYNEQFFGPGTRLTVL.

The rearrangement uses TRBV10-3 and TRBJ2-7, with 14 nucleotides matching TRBD2. The CDR3 covers 13 residues. V was pared by 8 bases and J by 4 bases, with 1 base of the junction left unmatched. Germline V CDR1 and CDR2: ENHRY, SYGVKD. DNA for the CDR3: TGTGCCATCGGGACTAGCGGGAGTTACGAGCAGTACTTC. It is translated as CAIGTSGSYEQYF.

The chain joins TRBV5-4 to TRBJ2-3; tentative D call: TRBD2 (5 bases). The CDR3 is made up of 13 amino acids. V dropped 2 bases and J dropped 4 bases, with 8 bases sitting between them. The V gene's germline CDR1 is SGHNT and CDR2 YYREEE (reference sequence). The CDR3 nucleotides are TGTGCCAGCAGCTTTGAGAGGGCAGATACGCAGTATTTT. It encodes CASSFERADTQYF.

V usage is TRBV9 and J usage is TRBJ2-3; D not resolved. V gave up 0 bases and J gave up 6 bases, with 11 bases separating them. Germline V lookup: CDR1 SGDLS, CDR2 YYNGEE. This CDR3 has 14 amino acids. The CDR3 DNA follows: TGTGCCAGCAGCGTAGGAACCAATCAGGATACGCAGTATTTT. The encoded protein is CASSVGTNQDTQYF.

CDR3 region: CAIQPPTGASTEAFF. CDR3 DNA sequence: TGTGCCATCCAACCCCCGACAGGGGCGAGCACTGAAGCTTTCTTT. The chain carries TRBV7-2 and TRBJ1-1, with 8 bases fitting TRBD1. Germline trimming cut 10 bases from V and 4 bases from J; bases unmatched to any gene: 14. Per germline, CDR1 SGHTA and CDR2 FQGNSA. The CDR3 covers 15 residues.

The genes are TRBV11-2 and TRBJ2-2; maybe TRBD2 (5 bases). CDR1 is SGHAT and CDR2 is FQNNGV in the germline V gene. V was shortened by 7 bases and J by 1 base, with 13 bases between the two germline ends. The CDR3 is 15 amino acids. The CDR3 DNA follows: TGTGCCAGCATCGGGTCCGGGATGAACACCGGGGAGCTGTTTTTT. Its protein is CASIGSGMNTGELFF. Drawing the rest from reference TRBV11-2 and TRBJ2-2, the complete variable domain is EAGVAQSPRYKIIEKRQSVAFWCNPISGHATLYWYQQILGQGPKLLIQFQNNGVVDDSQLPKDRFSAERLKGVDSTLKIQPAKLEDSAVYLCASIGSGMNTGELFFGEGSRLTVL.

This sequence joins TRBV18 and TRBJ1-5, with 7 bases fitting TRBD1. CDR3 length equals 14 residues. J lost 7 bases, V lost 4 bases, and 7 bases had no gene match. Germline V gene sequence: CDR1 KGHSH, CDR2 LQKENI. CDR3 nucleotides: TGTGCCAGCTCACAGGGGGCAGATTGGCAGCCCCAGCATTTT. Translation: CASSQGADWQPQHF.

The rearrangement uses TRBV7-2 and TRBJ2-7; 8 positions agree with TRBD1. The V gene's germline CDR1 is SGHTA and CDR2 FQGNSA. With V trimmed by 1 base and J by 5 bases, 4 bases remained unmatched. The CDR3 loop spans 14 amino acids. For the CDR3, the DNA is TGTGCCAGCAGCTTAGGGACAGGGTTCAACGAGCAGTACTTC. This sequence encodes CASSLGTGFNEQYF.